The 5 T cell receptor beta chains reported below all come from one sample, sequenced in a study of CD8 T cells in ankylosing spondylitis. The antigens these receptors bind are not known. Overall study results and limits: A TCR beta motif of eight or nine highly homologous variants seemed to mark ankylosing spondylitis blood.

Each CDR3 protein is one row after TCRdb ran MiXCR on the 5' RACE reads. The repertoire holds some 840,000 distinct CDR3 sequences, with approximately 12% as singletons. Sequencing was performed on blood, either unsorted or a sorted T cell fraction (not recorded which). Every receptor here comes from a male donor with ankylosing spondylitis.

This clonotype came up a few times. The DNA for the CDR3 is TGTGCCAGCAGCTTGGTATCAGGGAGAGAGCAGTTCTTC. Encoded protein: CASSLVSGREQFF. This chain links TRBV5-4 with TRBJ2-1; TRBD1 or TRBD2 may be the D gene (5 bases each). The CDR3 has 13 residues. The ends were cut back, 0 bases at V and 10 bases at J, with 11 bases in the middle. Germline V gene lookup returns CDR1 SGHNT and CDR2 YYREEE (reference sequence).

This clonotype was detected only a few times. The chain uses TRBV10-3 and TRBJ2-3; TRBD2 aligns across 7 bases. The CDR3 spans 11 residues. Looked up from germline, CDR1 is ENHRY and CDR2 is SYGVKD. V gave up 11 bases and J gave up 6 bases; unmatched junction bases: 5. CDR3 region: CAARGSDTQYF. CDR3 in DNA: TGTGCCGCGCGGGGGTCGGATACGCAGTATTTT.

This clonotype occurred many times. The CDR3 DNA sequence: TGCAGTGCGAAGACAGGGGGCAACACCGGGGAGCTGTTTTTT. This codes for CSAKTGGNTGELFF. The chain is built from TRBV20-1 and TRBJ2-2, with 10 bases aligning to TRBD1. Looked up from germline, CDR1 is DFQATT and CDR2 is SNEGSKA (reference sequence). The CDR3 has 14 residues. The V and J ends lost 6 bases and 2 bases, in that order; junction bases with no gene match: 3.

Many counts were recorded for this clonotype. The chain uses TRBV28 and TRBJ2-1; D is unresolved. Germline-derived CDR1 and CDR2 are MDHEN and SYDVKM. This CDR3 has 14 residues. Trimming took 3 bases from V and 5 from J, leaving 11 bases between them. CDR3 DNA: TGTGCCAGCAGTTTTGAAGGTACAGACAATGAGCAGTTCTTC. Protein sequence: CASSFEGTDNEQFF.

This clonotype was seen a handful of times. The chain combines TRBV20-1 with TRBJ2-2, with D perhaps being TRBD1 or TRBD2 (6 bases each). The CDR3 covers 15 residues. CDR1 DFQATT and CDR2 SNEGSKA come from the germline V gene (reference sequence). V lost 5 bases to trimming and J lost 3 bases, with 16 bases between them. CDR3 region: CSADKGGFYTGELFF. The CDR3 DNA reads TGCAGTGCTGACAAGGGGGGTTTTTACACCGGGGAGCTGTTTTTT.